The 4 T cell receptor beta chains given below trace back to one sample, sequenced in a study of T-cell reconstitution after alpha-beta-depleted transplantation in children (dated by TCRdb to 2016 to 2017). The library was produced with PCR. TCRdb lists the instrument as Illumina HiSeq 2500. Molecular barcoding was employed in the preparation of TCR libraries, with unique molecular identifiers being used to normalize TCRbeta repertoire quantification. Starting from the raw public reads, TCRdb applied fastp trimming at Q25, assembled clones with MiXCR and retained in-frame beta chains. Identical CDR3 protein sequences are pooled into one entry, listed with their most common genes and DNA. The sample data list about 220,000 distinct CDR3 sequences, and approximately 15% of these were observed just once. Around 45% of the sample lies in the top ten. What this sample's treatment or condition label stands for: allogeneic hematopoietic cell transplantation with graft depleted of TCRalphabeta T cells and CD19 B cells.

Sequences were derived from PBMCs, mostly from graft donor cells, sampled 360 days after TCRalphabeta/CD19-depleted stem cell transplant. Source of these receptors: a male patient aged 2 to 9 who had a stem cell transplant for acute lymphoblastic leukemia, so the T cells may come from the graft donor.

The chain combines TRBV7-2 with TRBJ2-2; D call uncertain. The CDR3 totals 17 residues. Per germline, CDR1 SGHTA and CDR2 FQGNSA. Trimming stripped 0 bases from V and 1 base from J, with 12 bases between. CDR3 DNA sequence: TGTGCCAGCAGCTTAGCTTGGCCAGCCGGGAACACCGGGGAGCTGTTTTTT. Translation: CASSLAWPAGNTGELFF.

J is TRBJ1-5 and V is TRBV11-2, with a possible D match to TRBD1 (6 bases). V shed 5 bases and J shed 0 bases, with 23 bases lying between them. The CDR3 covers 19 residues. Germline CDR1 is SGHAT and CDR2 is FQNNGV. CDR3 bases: TGTGCCAGCAGCCCCCGGGACATAAGGTGGGGGGATAGCAATCAGCCCCAGCATTTT. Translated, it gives CASSPRDIRWGDSNQPQHF.

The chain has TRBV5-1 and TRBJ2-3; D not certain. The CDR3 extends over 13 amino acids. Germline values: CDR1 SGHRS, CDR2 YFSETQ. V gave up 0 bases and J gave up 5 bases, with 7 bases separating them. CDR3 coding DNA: TGCGCCAGCAGCTTGGCCGTAGAAGATACGCAGTATTTT. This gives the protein CASSLAVEDTQYF.

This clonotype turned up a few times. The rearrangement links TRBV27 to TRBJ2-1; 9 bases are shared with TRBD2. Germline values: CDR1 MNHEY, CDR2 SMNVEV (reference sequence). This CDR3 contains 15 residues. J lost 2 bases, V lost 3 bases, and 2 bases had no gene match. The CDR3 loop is CASSLRGGPYNEQFF. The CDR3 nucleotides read TGTGCCAGCAGTTTGCGGGGGGGCCCCTACAATGAGCAGTTCTTC.